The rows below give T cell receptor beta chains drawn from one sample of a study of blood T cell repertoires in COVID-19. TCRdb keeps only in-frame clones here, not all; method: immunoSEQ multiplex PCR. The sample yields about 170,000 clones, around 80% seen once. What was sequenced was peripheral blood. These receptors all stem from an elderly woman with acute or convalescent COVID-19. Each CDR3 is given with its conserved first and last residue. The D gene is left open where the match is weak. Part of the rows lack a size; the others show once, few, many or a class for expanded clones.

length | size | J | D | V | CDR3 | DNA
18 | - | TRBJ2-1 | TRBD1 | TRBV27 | CASSSNRDRFSSYNEQFF | TGTGCCAGCAGTTCAAACCGGGACAGATTTAGCTCCTACAATGAGCAGTTCTTC
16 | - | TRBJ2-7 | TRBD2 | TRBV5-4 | CASSLAPGGGSYEQYF | TGTGCCAGCAGCTTGGCCCCAGGCGGGGGCTCCTACGAGCAGTACTTC
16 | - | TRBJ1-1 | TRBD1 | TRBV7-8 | CASSLNLGQGGRGAFF | TGTGCCAGCAGCTTAAACCTCGGACAGGGGGGGAGGGGAGCTTTCTTT
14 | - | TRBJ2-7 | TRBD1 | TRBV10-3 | CAIKRDRGSYEQYF | TGTGCCATCAAAAGGGACAGGGGGTCCTACGAGCAGTACTTC
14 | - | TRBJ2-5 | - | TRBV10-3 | CAISDLATQETQYF | TGTGCCATCAGTGACCTAGCGACCCAAGAGACCCAGTACTTC
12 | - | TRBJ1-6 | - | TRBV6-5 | CASSLDTQTLHF | TGTGCCAGCAGCTTGGACACCCAGACCCTCCACTTT
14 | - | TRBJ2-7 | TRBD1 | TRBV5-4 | CASSLGTESYEQYF | TGTGCCAGCAGCTTAGGGACAGAGTCCTACGAGCAGTACTTC
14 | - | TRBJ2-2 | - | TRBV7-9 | CASSFDRSTGELFF | TGTGCCAGCAGCTTCGACAGGTCCACCGGGGAGCTGTTTTTT
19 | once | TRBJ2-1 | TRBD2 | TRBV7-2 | CASSLESRAGGPSDNEQFF | TGTGCCAGCAGCTTAGAATCGCGAGCGGGAGGGCCGTCTGACAATGAGCAGTTCTTC
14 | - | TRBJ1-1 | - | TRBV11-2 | CASTSTAINTEAFF | TGTGCCAGCACCTCCACTGCAATAAACACTGAAGCTTTCTTT
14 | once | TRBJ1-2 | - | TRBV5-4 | CASSLQEGRYGYTF | TGTGCCAGCAGCTTGCAGGAGGGGAGGTATGGCTACACCTTC
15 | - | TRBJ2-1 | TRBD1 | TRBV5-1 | CASRDQGASYNEQFF | TGCGCCAGCAGAGATCAGGGGGCCTCCTACAATGAGCAGTTCTTC
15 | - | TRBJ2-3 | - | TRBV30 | CAWVSTEGRADTQYF | TGTGCCTGGGTTTCAACGGAGGGCCGGGCAGATACGCAGTATTTT
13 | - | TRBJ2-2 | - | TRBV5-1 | CASRPAGTGELFF | TGCGCCAGCAGGCCCGCGGGCACCGGGGAGCTGTTTTTT
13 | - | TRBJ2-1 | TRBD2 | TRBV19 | CASSIGRENEQFF | TGTGCCAGTAGTATAGGGCGGGAGAATGAGCAGTTCTTC
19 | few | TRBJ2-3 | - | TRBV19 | CASSQTPGDLGLRTDTQYF | TGTGCCAGTAGTCAGACCCCGGGGGATCTGGGGCTACGCACAGATACGCAGTATTTT
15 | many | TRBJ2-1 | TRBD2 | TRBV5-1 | CASSPSGGAYNEQFF | TGCGCCAGCAGCCCGAGTGGGGGGGCCTACAATGAGCAGTTCTTC
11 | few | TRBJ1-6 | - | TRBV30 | CAWSKSSPLHF | TGTGCCTGGAGCAAATCTTCACCCCTCCACTTT
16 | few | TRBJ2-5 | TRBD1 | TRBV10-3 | CAISKQPGQGWETQYF | TGTGCCATCAGTAAACAACCGGGACAGGGTTGGGAGACCCAGTACTTC
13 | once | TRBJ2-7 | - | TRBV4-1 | CASSHWFSYEQYF | TGCGCCAGCAGCCATTGGTTCAGCTACGAGCAGTACTTC
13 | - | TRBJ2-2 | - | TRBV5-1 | CASSPVNTGELFF | TGCGCCAGCAGCCCGGTTAACACCGGGGAGCTGTTTTTT
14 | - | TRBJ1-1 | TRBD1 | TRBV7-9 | CASTSDRASAEAFF | TGTGCCAGCACCTCGGACAGGGCTAGCGCTGAAGCTTTCTTT
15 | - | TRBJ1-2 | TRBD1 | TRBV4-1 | CASSLYDRGSDGYTF | TGCGCCAGCAGCCTCTACGACAGGGGTAGTGATGGCTACACCTTC
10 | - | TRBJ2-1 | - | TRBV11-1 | CASSGSWLFF | TGTGCCAGCAGCGGGAGTTGGCTGTTCTTC
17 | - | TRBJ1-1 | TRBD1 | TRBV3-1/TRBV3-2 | CASSQDMGQVSLTEAFF | TGTGCCAGCAGCCAAGATATGGGACAGGTTTCTCTCACTGAAGCTTTCTTT
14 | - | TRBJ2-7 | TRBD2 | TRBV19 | CASSPRGGVYEQYF | TGTGCCAGTAGTCCCCGTGGGGGGGTCTACGAGCAGTACTTC
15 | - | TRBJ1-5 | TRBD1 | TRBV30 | CAWRDPDRGLEPQHF | TGTGCCTGGAGGGATCCTGACAGGGGGCTAGAACCCCAGCATTTT
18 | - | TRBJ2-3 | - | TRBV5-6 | CASSLLVAASVNTDTQYF | TGTGCCAGCAGCTTATTAGTCGCTGCTAGCGTCAACACAGATACGCAGTATTTT
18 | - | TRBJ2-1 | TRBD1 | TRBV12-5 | CASGLRRKTGQGANEQFF | TGTGCTAGTGGTTTGCGAAGGAAGACGGGACAGGGGGCAAATGAGCAGTTCTTC
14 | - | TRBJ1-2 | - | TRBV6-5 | CASSYLAGDYGYTF | TGTGCCAGCAGTTACTTGGCAGGGGACTATGGCTACACCTTC
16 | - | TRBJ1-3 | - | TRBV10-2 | CASSLSVPYSGNTIYF | TGCGCCAGCAGTTTATCGGTCCCTTACTCTGGAAACACCATATATTTT
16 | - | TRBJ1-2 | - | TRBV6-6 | CASSYSRTRPNYGYTF | TGTGCCAGCAGTTACTCGCGCACCCGTCCTAACTATGGCTACACCTTC